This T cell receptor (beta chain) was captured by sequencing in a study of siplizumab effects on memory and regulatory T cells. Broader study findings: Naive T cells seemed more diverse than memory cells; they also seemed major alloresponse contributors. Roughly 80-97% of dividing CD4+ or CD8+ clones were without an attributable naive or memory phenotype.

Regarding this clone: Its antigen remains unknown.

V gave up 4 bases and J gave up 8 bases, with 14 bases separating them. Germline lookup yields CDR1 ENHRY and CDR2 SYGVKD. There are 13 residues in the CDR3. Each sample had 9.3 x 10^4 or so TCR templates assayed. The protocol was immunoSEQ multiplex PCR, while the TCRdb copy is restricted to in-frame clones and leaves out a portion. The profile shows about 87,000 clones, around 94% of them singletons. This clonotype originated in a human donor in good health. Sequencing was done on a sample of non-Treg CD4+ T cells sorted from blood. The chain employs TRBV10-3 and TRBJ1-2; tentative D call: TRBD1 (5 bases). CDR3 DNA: TGTGCCATCAGTGGGGACGGCCGCTCCGGCTACACCTTC. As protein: CAISGDGRSGYTF.